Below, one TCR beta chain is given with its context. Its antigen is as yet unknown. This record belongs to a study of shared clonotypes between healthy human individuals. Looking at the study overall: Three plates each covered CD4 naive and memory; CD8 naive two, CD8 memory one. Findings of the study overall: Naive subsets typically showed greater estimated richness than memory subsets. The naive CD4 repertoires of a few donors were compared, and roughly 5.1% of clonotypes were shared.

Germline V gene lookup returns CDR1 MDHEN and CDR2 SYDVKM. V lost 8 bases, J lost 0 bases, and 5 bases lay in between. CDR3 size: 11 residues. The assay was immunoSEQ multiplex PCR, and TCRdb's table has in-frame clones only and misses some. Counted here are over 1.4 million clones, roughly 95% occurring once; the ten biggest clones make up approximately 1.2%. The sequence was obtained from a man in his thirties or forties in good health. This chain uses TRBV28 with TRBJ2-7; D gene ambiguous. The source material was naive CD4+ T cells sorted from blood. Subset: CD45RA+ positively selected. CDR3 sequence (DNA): TGTGCCAGCCAGAGCTCCTACGAGCAGTACTTC. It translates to CASQSSYEQYF. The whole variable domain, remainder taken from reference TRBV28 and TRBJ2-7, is DVKVTQSSRYLVKRTGEKVFLECVQDMDHENMFWYRQDPGLGLRLIYFSYDVKMKEKGDIPEGYSVSREKKERFSLILESASTNQTSMYLCASQSSYEQYFGPGTRLTVT.